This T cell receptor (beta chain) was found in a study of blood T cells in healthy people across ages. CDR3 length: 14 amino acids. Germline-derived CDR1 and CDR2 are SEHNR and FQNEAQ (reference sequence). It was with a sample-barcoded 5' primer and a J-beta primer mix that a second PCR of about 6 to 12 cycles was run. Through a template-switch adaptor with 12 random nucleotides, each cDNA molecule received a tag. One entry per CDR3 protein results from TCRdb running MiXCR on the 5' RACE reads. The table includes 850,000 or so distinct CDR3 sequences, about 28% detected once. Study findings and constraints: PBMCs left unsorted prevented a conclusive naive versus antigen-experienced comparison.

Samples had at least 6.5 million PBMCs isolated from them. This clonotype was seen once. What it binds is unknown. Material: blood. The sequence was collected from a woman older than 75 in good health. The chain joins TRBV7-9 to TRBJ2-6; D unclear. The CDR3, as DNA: TGTGGCCATGCCTATTCCTCTGGGGCCAACGTCCTGACTTTC. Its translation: CGHAYSSGANVLTF.